This T cell receptor (beta chain) was observed in a study of shared clonotypes between healthy human individuals. This table comes from immunoSEQ multiplex PCR, and its TCRdb copy is limited to in-frame clones, with some not included. This sample has about 2 million clones, with 85% to 95% found just once. This CDR3 region has 14 residues. Trimming took 2 bases from V and 3 from J, leaving 7 bases between them. Germline V gene sequence: CDR1 MNHEY, CDR2 SMNVEV (reference sequence). The rearrangement joins TRBV27 to TRBJ2-2; maybe TRBD1 (6 bases). This clonotype originated in a man younger than 30 in good health. Sequencing input: naive CD4+ T cells sorted from blood. Subset described: CD45RA+ positively selected. Here the CDR3 DNA reads TGTGCCAGCAGTTTACAGGGGCACACCGGGGAGCTGTTTTTT. The encoded protein is CASSLQGHTGELFF.